This passage covers 13 T cell receptor beta chains from one sample sequenced in a study of cytomegalovirus exposure and HLA in healthy donors. PCR used 60 Vbeta primers and 13 Jbeta primers. Produced via immunoSEQ multiplex PCR; TCRdb's table is partial and in-frame only. The table lists nearly 200,000 clones, 70% to 80% of them singletons. Material: PBMCs. The receptors derive from a male donor in good health and CMV-seropositive.

This rearrangement joins TRBV6-1 to TRBJ1-5; D might be TRBD1 (6 bases). CDR1 and CDR2 (germline): MNHNS, SASEGT. The V gene lost 1 base and the J gene lost 2 bases, with 9 bases spanning the gap. The CDR3 contains 15 residues. CDR3 coding DNA: TGTGCCAGCAGTGAAGTAGGGGGGGGCAATCAGCCCCAGCATTTT. This gives the protein CASSEVGGGNQPQHF.

V usage is TRBV4-1 and J usage is TRBJ1-1; no definite D call. V lost 0 bases, J lost 4 bases, and 15 bases lay in between. CDR3 size: 16 residues. Germline loops: CDR1 MGHRA, CDR2 YSYEKL. The CDR3 loop reads CASSQETRVQSTEAFF. The CDR3 nucleotides are TGCGCCAGCAGCCAAGAAACGAGGGTTCAATCCACTGAAGCTTTCTTT.

The genes are TRBV18 and TRBJ2-3; the D gene is possibly TRBD1 (6 bases). V gave up 5 bases and J gave up 2 bases, with 11 bases separating them. CDR3 length: 14 amino acids. Per the germline V gene, CDR1 is KGHSH and CDR2 is LQKENI. CDR3: CASSSDSHTDTQYF. CDR3 DNA: TGTGCCAGCTCATCGGACAGCCACACAGATACGCAGTATTTT. Complete variable domain (other parts from reference TRBV18 and TRBJ2-3): NAGVMQNPRHLVRRRGQEARLRCSPMKGHSHVYWYRQLPEEGLKFMVYLQKENIIDESGMPKERFSAEFPKEGPSILRIQQVVRGDSAAYFCASSSDSHTDTQYFGPGTRLTVL.

The chain is built from TRBV11-3 and TRBJ2-7; the D gene is possibly TRBD1 (6 bases). CDR3 length: 13 amino acids. Germline V gene data show CDR1 as SGHNT and CDR2 as YENEEA. V lost 5 bases and J 5 bases, leaving 13 bases between the germline ends. In nucleotides, the CDR3 is TGTGCCAGCAGCCCAGTACAGGGTAACGAGCAGTACTTC. This sequence encodes CASSPVQGNEQYF.

The chain uses TRBV2 and TRBJ2-1, with a possible D match to TRBD2 (5 bases). The CDR3 loop spans 15 amino acids. Trimming cost V 2 bases and J 0 bases, with 8 bases left between them. Germline CDR1 SNHLY, CDR2 FYNNEI. CDR3 in DNA: TGTGCCAGCAGTGAACAGGAGGCCTCCTACAATGAGCAGTTCTTC. Amino acid sequence: CASSEQEASYNEQFF.

This clone was seen a few times. The rearrangement links TRBV5-1 to TRBJ2-7; perhaps TRBD1 as D (6 bases). This CDR3 contains 13 residues. The V end was cut by 1 base, the J end by 2 bases, with 7 bases between. Germline CDR1 reads SGHRS; CDR2 reads YFSETQ. As DNA, the CDR3 is TGCGCCAGCAGCTTGACAGGGACCTACGAGCAGTACTTC. This gives the protein CASSLTGTYEQYF.

The gene calls are TRBV19 and TRBJ1-3, with D uncertain. The CDR3 runs to 14 residues. Trimming shortened V by 5 bases and J by 4 bases, and 12 bases separated the two germline ends. Germline CDR1 reads LNHDA; CDR2 reads SQIVND (reference sequence). The CDR3 bases are TGTGCCAGTAGTCGGCTGGGCGCCGGAAACACCATATATTTT. Translated, it gives CASSRLGAGNTIYF.

The V and J genes are TRBV19 and TRBJ1-2; D gene ambiguous. From germline, CDR1 is LNHDA and CDR2 SQIVND (reference sequence). The CDR3 runs 13 residues. CDR3 protein: CATDFGFNYGYTF. CDR3 bases: TGTGCTACTGATTTCGGGTTTAACTATGGCTACACCTTC.

In this sample, this clone turned up once. V is TRBV19 and J is TRBJ1-5; 7 bases map to TRBD1. The germline V gene encodes CDR1 LNHDA and CDR2 SQIVND (reference sequence). V shed 5 bases, J shed 7 bases, and the junction held 8 bases outside the gene matches. This CDR3 is 14 amino acids long. The CDR3 region has the DNA TGTGCCAGTAGTCGTACAGGGGTAGAGCAGCCCCAGCATTTT. Translation gives CASSRTGVEQPQHF.

The chain couples TRBV5-1 to TRBJ2-2, with no clear D. CDR1 SGHRS and CDR2 YFSETQ come from the germline V gene. This CDR3 is 16 amino acids long. Trimming removed 1 base from V and 4 bases from J, with 14 bases in between. This CDR3 is CASSLNPGTPTGELFF. Here the CDR3 DNA reads TGCGCCAGCAGCTTGAATCCAGGCACCCCCACCGGGGAGCTGTTTTTT. The full variable domain, completed using reference TRBV5-1 and TRBJ2-2, is KAGVTQTPRYLIKTRGQQVTLSCSPISGHRSVSWYQQTPGQGLQFLFEYFSETQRNKGNFPGRFSGRQFSNSRSEMNVSTLELGDSALYLCASSLNPGTPTGELFFGEGSRLTVL.

This clone was picked up a small number of times. DNA of the CDR3: TGTGCCAGCAGCGGGGGACTAGCGGGAGGGCGAGACGAGCAGTACTTC. This encodes CASSGGLAGGRDEQYF. The chain recombines TRBV11-2 with TRBJ2-7; 16 bases agree with TRBD2. CDR1 SGHAT and CDR2 FQNNGV come from the germline V gene. The CDR3 is 16 amino acids. V was pared by 5 bases and J by 5 bases, with 6 bases of the junction left unmatched.

Note on this clone: The junction departs from the called germline gene at one end, perhaps through a read error. This rearrangement joins TRBV7-9 to TRBJ2-7; 10 nucleotides agree with TRBD2. CDR1 SEHNR and CDR2 FQNEAQ come from the germline V gene (reference sequence). The CDR3 consists of 16 residues. CDR3 in DNA: TGTTCCAGCAGCTTCAAAGGGGCTAGCGGGGGTTACGAGCAGTACTTC. Protein: CSSSFKGASGGYEQYF.

The chain combines TRBV7-2 with TRBJ2-7; 8 nucleotides line up with TRBD2. The ends lost 3 bases at V and 7 bases at J; junction bases unmatched: 14. Germline V gene data show CDR1 as SGHTA and CDR2 as FQGNSA. CDR3 length: 16 amino acids. The CDR3 loop is CASSFLSGGTLGEQYF. CDR3 DNA: TGTGCCAGCAGCTTCTTGAGCGGGGGTACCTTGGGGGAGCAGTACTTC.